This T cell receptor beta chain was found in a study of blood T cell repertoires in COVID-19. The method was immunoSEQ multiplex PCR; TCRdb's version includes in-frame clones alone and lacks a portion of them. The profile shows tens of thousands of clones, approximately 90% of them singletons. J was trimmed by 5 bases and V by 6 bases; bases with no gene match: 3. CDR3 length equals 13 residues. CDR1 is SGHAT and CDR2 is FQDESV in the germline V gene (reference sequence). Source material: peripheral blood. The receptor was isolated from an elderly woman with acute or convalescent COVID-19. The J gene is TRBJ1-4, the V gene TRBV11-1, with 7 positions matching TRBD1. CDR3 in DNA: TGTGCCAGCAGTCAGGGGGTAAATGAAAAACTGTTTTTT. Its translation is CASSQGVNEKLFF.